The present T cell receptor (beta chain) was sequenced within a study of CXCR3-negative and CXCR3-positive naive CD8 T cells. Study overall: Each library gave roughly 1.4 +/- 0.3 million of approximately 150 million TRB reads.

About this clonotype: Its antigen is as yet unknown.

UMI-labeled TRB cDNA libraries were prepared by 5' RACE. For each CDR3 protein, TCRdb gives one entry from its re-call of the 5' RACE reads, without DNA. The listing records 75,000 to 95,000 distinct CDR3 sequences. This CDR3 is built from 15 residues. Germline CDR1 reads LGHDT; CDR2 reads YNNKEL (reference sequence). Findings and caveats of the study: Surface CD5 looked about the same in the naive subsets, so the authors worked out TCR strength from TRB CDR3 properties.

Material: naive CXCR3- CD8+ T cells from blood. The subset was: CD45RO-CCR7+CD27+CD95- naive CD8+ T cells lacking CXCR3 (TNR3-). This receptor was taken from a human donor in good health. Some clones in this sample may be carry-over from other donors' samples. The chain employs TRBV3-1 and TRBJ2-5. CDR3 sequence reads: CASSPLYDGEETQYF.